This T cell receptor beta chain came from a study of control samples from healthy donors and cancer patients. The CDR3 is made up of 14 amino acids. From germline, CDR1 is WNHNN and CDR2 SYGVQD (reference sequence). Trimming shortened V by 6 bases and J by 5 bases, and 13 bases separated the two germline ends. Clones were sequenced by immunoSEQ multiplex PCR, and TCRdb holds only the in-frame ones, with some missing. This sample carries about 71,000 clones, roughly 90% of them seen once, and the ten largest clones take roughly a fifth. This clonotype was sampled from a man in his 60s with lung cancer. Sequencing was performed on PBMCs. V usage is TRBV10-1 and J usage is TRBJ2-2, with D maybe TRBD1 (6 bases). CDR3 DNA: TGCGCCAGCAGGGACAGTGAGATGACCGGGGAGCTGTTTTTT. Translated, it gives CASRDSEMTGELFF.